This T cell receptor (beta chain) came from a study of blood T cell repertoires in COVID-19. This clone was observed a single time. Germline CDR1 and CDR2: SQVTM and ANQGSEA. CDR3 length: 13 amino acids. V was clipped by 5 bases and J by 8 bases; unmatched bases: 10. Only in-frame clones appear in the TCRdb table, and some are missing; sequencing was by immunoSEQ multiplex PCR. The sample carries over 250,000 clones, 80% to 90% recorded once. This chain links TRBV29-1 with TRBJ2-3; 7 bases fit TRBD2. This receptor was obtained from a woman aged 70 to 79 with acute or convalescent COVID-19. Sequencing used peripheral blood. The CDR3 is CSVRGGFGLTQYF. CDR3 coding DNA: TGCAGCGTTCGGGGAGGGTTCGGACTTACGCAGTATTTT.